One and the same sample provided the 22 T cell receptor beta chains below, sequenced in a study of shared clonotypes between healthy human individuals. The data were produced by immunoSEQ multiplex PCR, yet TCRdb's version contains in-frame clones alone and is incomplete. The table includes around 2,000,000 clones, approximately 94% detected once. CD45RO-negative cells were positively selected for CCR7, leaving out terminally differentiated effector memory CD45RA+ cells. The sequenced material came from naive CD8+ T cells from PBMCs. These TCRs come from a man aged 18-30 years in good health. Some clones in this sample may be carry-over from other donors' samples.

As regards this clone: A single base separates this from a much larger clone, so it may be a read error. This chain connects TRBV6-1 to TRBJ2-2; D uncertain. With 4 bases removed from V and 0 bases from J, the gap between germline ends came to 3 bases. Germline CDR1 MNHNS, CDR2 SASEGT. This CDR3 has 13 amino acids. The chain's CDR3 is CASSAANTGELFF. CDR3 DNA sequence: TGTGCCAGCAGTGCAGCGAACACCGGGGAGCTGTTTTTT.

V gene TRBV6-5 combines with J gene TRBJ1-1; D is uncertain. Germline assignment: CDR1 MNHEY and CDR2 SVGAGI. This CDR3 is 14 amino acids long. Trimming stripped 6 bases from V and 0 bases from J, with 11 bases between. This chain's CDR3 is CASSPSPMNTEAFF. The CDR3 DNA sequence: TGTGCCAGCAGCCCGTCCCCCATGAACACTGAAGCTTTCTTT.

The chain couples TRBV9 to TRBJ1-2; 8 bases fit TRBD1. There are 16 residues in the CDR3. CDR1 is SGDLS and CDR2 is YYNGEE in the germline V gene. The junction had 13 bases not matched to a gene; V was cut back by 3 bases and J by 6 bases. This CDR3 reads CASSDRTGTGLDGYTF. CDR3 nucleotide sequence: TGTGCCAGCAGCGATCGGACAGGGACCGGGTTGGATGGCTACACCTTC.

The V gene is TRBV4-1, the J gene TRBJ2-7; 10 nucleotides match TRBD2. CDR3 length: 16 amino acids. CDR1 is MGHRA, CDR2 YSYEKL, per germline. The V segment lost 3 bases and the J segment 4 bases; nucleotides outside the gene matches: 9. The CDR3, as DNA: TGCGCCAGCAGCCAGAGTGCTAGCGGGAGCTCTTACGAGCAGTACTTC. It yields the protein CASSQSASGSSYEQYF.

J is TRBJ2-4 and V is TRBV7-9; the D gene is possibly TRBD2 (7 bases). V was shortened by 5 bases and J by 10 bases, with 24 bases between the two germline ends. The CDR3 sequence is 16 residues long. The germline V gene has CDR1 SEHNR and CDR2 FQNEAQ (reference sequence). The CDR3 protein is CASSHPPSGAGAIQYF. The CDR3, as DNA: TGTGCCAGCAGCCACCCCCCGTCTGGGGCGGGGGCTATTCAGTACTTC.

The V gene is TRBV6-5, the J gene TRBJ1-4; D not certain. V was pared by 4 bases and J by 9 bases, with 15 bases between. Germline V gives CDR1 MNHEY, CDR2 SVGAGI. The CDR3 is 14 residues long. CDR3 residues: CASSSGNTYQKLFF. The CDR3 nucleotides read TGTGCCAGCAGTTCGGGCAATACCTATCAAAAACTGTTTTTT.

This rearrangement joins TRBV7-2 to TRBJ2-3; 9 bases agree with TRBD2. The CDR3 sequence is 17 residues long. CDR1 SGHTA and CDR2 FQGNSA come from the germline V gene. Trimming cost V 5 bases and J 4 bases; bases outside gene matches: 13. The CDR3 nucleotides are TGTGCCAGCAGCCCCCAGGGCGGGAGGGTTGAAGCAGATACGCAGTATTTT. Amino acids: CASSPQGGRVEADTQYF.

The chain carries TRBV7-9 and TRBJ2-7; D uncertain. CDR1 is SEHNR and CDR2 is FQNEAQ in the germline V gene (reference sequence). V lost 8 bases, J lost 1 base, and 12 bases lay in between. The CDR3 is 13 residues long. In nucleotides, the CDR3 is TGTGCCAGCCGCCGGCCGGAATCCTACGAGCAGTACTTC. Amino acids: CASRRPESYEQYF. Full variable domain (rest looked up from reference TRBV7-9 and TRBJ2-7): DTGVSQNPRHKITKRGQNVTFRCDPISEHNRLYWYRQTLGQGPEFLTYFQNEAQLEKSRLLSDRFSAERPKGSFSTLEIQRTEQGDSAMYLCASRRPESYEQYFGPGTRLTVT.

The chain employs TRBV5-4 and TRBJ1-1, with D perhaps TRBD1 (5 bases). Germline-derived CDR1 and CDR2 are SGHNT and YYREEE (reference sequence). Trimming shortened V by 0 bases and J by 3 bases, and 12 bases separated the two germline ends. There are 15 residues in the CDR3. CDR3 in amino acids: CASSLVGTDYTEAFF. Written as DNA, the CDR3 is TGTGCCAGCAGCTTGGTTGGGACGGACTACACTGAAGCTTTCTTT.

Only one count was recorded for this clone. The CDR3 here is CASSVGTTYEQYF. The CDR3 DNA reads TGTGCCAGCAGCGTTGGGACTACCTACGAGCAGTACTTC. The chain combines TRBV5-6 with TRBJ2-7, with TRBD2 matching over 7 bases. V lost 4 bases and J lost 2; bases outside the gene matches: 3. Germline V gene lookup returns CDR1 SGHDT and CDR2 YYEEEE. The CDR3 runs to 13 residues.

The V and J genes are TRBV28 and TRBJ1-1; no reliable D call. With 4 bases removed from V and 2 bases from J, the gap between germline ends came to 11 bases. The CDR3 runs to 14 residues. Germline V lookup: CDR1 MDHEN, CDR2 SYDVKM. The CDR3 DNA is TGTGCCAGCAGTTCTCCCCGCACAAACACTGAAGCTTTCTTT. This encodes CASSSPRTNTEAFF.

V is TRBV19 and J is TRBJ2-7, with D tentatively TRBD1 (6 bases). CDR1 LNHDA and CDR2 SQIVND come from the germline V gene (reference sequence). The CDR3 is 15 residues long. V lost 5 bases, J lost 5 bases, and 19 bases lay in between. CDR3 nucleotide sequence: TGTGCCAGTAGTCCACTGGGGGCAGAAGGCCACGAGCAGTACTTC. Translation: CASSPLGAEGHEQYF.

V gene TRBV19 combines with J gene TRBJ2-2, with TRBD1 matching 7 bases. V was clipped by 1 base and J by 8 bases; unmatched bases: 19. The CDR3 runs 19 residues. Germline CDR1 is LNHDA and CDR2 is SQIVND (reference sequence). CDR3 in amino acids: CASSIALGLTGDEKGELFF. Here the CDR3 DNA reads TGTGCCAGTAGTATAGCGCTGGGGCTAACAGGGGATGAGAAGGGGGAGCTGTTTTTT.

This clone was observed a few times. The chain has TRBV5-1 and TRBJ1-2; D gene unclear. Germline values: CDR1 SGHRS, CDR2 YFSETQ. V lost 1 base, J lost 7 bases, and 11 bases lay in between. The CDR3 runs to 13 residues. The CDR3 spells CASSLTKLSGYTF. DNA of the CDR3: TGCGCCAGCAGCTTGACCAAGCTCAGTGGCTACACCTTC.

V and J are TRBV5-5 and TRBJ1-5; D gene unclear. Trimming shortened V by 0 bases and J by 2 bases, and 12 bases separated the two germline ends. Germline V CDR1 and CDR2: SGHKS, YYEKEE (reference sequence). The CDR3 covers 16 residues. CDR3: CASSLDRGVGNQPQHF. DNA of the CDR3: TGTGCCAGCAGCTTGGACCGCGGGGTTGGCAATCAGCCCCAGCATTTT.

The chain combines TRBV9 with TRBJ2-3, with D possibly being TRBD1 or TRBD2 (5 bases each). The germline V and J ends were trimmed by 3 bases and 2 bases, with 13 bases remaining between them. Germline loops: CDR1 SGDLS, CDR2 YYNGEE. The length of the CDR3 is 15 residues. The CDR3 sequence is CASSAARDLTDTQYF. CDR3 DNA sequence: TGTGCCAGCAGCGCCGCCCGGGACCTCACAGATACGCAGTATTTT.

The chain employs TRBV5-4 and TRBJ2-2, with unresolved D. CDR1 is SGHNT, CDR2 YYREEE, per germline (reference sequence). The CDR3 has 14 residues. Deletions cut 0 bases from V and 4 bases from J, with 7 bases between. In DNA form, the CDR3 reads TGTGCCAGCAGCTTGGGCCCCTCCACCGGGGAGCTGTTTTTT. As protein: CASSLGPSTGELFF.

This chain uses TRBV29-1 with TRBJ2-3; 8 bases align to TRBD1. With V trimmed by 4 bases and J by 2 bases, 8 bases remained unmatched. The CDR3 covers 15 residues. Germline CDR1 and CDR2: SQVTM and ANQGSEA. The CDR3 bases are TGCAGCGTTGTGGGAGACAGGGGTTTCACAGATACGCAGTATTTT. This encodes CSVVGDRGFTDTQYF.

This chain connects TRBV5-1 to TRBJ1-2, with 7 bases fitting TRBD1. V was pared by 0 bases and J by 2 bases, with 4 bases of the junction left unmatched. CDR1 and CDR2 (germline): SGHRS, YFSETQ. This CDR3 spans 15 amino acids. In DNA form, the CDR3 reads TGCGCCAGCAGCTTGGACCCGGGACAGAACTATGGCTACACCTTC. It yields the protein CASSLDPGQNYGYTF.

V is TRBV6-1 and J is TRBJ2-5; the D is unclear. Germline loops: CDR1 MNHNS, CDR2 SASEGT. Trimming pared 0 bases from V and 4 bases from J, leaving 6 bases between. The CDR3 contains 13 residues. The CDR3 region has the DNA TGTGCCAGCAGTGAAGCGTTGAGAGAGACCCAGTACTTC. Translation gives CASSEALRETQYF.

The J gene is TRBJ2-3, the V gene TRBV7-9; either TRBD1 or TRBD2 may fit D (6 bases each). The CDR3 has 17 residues. Germline V gene sequence: CDR1 SEHNR, CDR2 FQNEAQ (reference sequence). Trimming shortened V by 7 bases and J by 0 bases, and 20 bases separated the two germline ends. The CDR3 is CASTGKGGFPSTDTQYF. CDR3 sequence (DNA): TGTGCCAGCACCGGAAAGGGGGGTTTTCCTAGCACAGATACGCAGTATTTT.

This chain connects TRBV11-3 to TRBJ2-1, with 8 bases that match TRBD1. J was trimmed by 4 bases and V by 5 bases; bases with no gene match: 10. The V gene's germline CDR1 is SGHNT and CDR2 YENEEA. The CDR3 length is 16 residues. The CDR3 is CASSPFRTGPYNEQFF. CDR3 DNA: TGTGCCAGCAGCCCCTTCCGGACAGGGCCATACAATGAGCAGTTCTTC.